A single sample is the source of the 8 T cell receptor beta chains below, sequenced in a study of cytomegalovirus exposure and HLA in healthy donors. The primer mix had 60 Vbeta and 13 Jbeta primers. The method was immunoSEQ multiplex PCR; TCRdb's version includes in-frame clones alone and lacks a portion of them. This sample's table has around 100,000 clones. The sequenced sample consisted of PBMCs. The source is a middle-aged man in good health and CMV-seropositive.

J is TRBJ1-1 and V is TRBV28; tentative D call: TRBD1 (5 bases). V lost 4 bases and J lost 1, with 10 bases in between. This CDR3 region has 14 residues. Germline V gene lookup returns CDR1 MDHEN and CDR2 SYDVKM. The CDR3 spells CASSWGGTNTEAFF. The CDR3 DNA is TGTGCCAGCAGTTGGGGGGGAACGAACACTGAAGCTTTCTTT.

The V call is TRBV18, the J call TRBJ2-7, with 9 positions matching TRBD1. Trimming at V came to 6 bases and at J to 5 bases, leaving 8 bases not matched to a gene. Germline CDR1 KGHSH, CDR2 LQKENI. The CDR3 has 14 residues. CDR3 sequence reads: CASSAQGAFDEQYF. CDR3 nucleotides: TGTGCCAGCTCGGCACAGGGGGCATTCGACGAGCAGTACTTC.

V and J are TRBV2 and TRBJ1-1; D is perhaps TRBD1 (6 bases). Germline V lookup: CDR1 SNHLY, CDR2 FYNNEI. V shed 8 bases and J shed 1 base, with 14 bases lying between them. CDR3 length equals 14 residues. The CDR3 nucleotides are TGTGCCAGCCAACGGGGGGCAGGGAACACTGAAGCTTTCTTT. Translation gives CASQRGAGNTEAFF. The whole variable domain, remainder taken from reference TRBV2 and TRBJ1-1, is EPEVTQTPSHQVTQMGQEVILRCVPISNHLYFYWYRQILGQKVEFLVSFYNNEISEKSEIFDDQFSVERPDGSNFTLKIRSTKLEDSAMYFCASQRGAGNTEAFFGQGTRLTVV.

CDR3 residues: CASSEPRGANEKLFF. CDR3 DNA: TGTGCCAGCAGTGAACCCAGGGGCGCTAATGAAAAACTGTTTTTT. The rearrangement links TRBV25-1 to TRBJ1-4; D may be TRBD1 (6 bases). Germline V gene sequence: CDR1 MGHDK, CDR2 SYGVNS. The CDR3 extends over 15 amino acids. Deletions cut 2 bases from V and 3 bases from J, with 10 bases between.

This chain joins TRBV6-1 and TRBJ2-5; 9 bases are shared with TRBD2. The germline gives CDR1 MNHNS, CDR2 SASEGT. V dropped 2 bases and J dropped 4; count of bases not matched to a gene: 5. CDR3 length: 15 residues. The CDR3 DNA reads as TGTGCCAGCAGTGAACAACTAGCGGGTACAGAGACCCAGTACTTC. It encodes CASSEQLAGTETQYF.

The CDR3 bases are TGTGCCAGCAGCGGGGGACAGGCGGCACTCTCTGGGGCCAACGTCCTGACTTTC. The encoded protein is CASSGGQAALSGANVLTF. V is TRBV9 and J is TRBJ2-6; 8 positions agree with TRBD1. After removal of 3 bases from V and 0 bases from J, the junction contained 8 bases not matched to a gene. This CDR3 has 18 residues. The germline V gene has CDR1 SGDLS and CDR2 YYNGEE.

The rearrangement uses TRBV5-1 and TRBJ1-1; D not resolved. Germline V lookup: CDR1 SGHRS, CDR2 YFSETQ. This CDR3 is 13 amino acids long. V shed 0 bases and J shed 10 bases, with 13 bases lying between them. CDR3 loop: CASSLGGPGIAFF. CDR3 DNA sequence: TGCGCCAGCAGCTTGGGTGGGCCCGGGATAGCTTTCTTT.

This chain joins TRBV5-1 and TRBJ2-5; D perhaps matches TRBD2 (6 bases). The CDR3 runs 15 residues. Trimming left V 0 bases short and J 4 bases short, with 13 bases between. Per the germline V gene, CDR1 is SGHRS and CDR2 is YFSETQ. This CDR3 is CASSLVRQGGETQYF. CDR3 nucleotide sequence: TGCGCCAGCAGCTTGGTTCGCCAGGGAGGAGAGACCCAGTACTTC.